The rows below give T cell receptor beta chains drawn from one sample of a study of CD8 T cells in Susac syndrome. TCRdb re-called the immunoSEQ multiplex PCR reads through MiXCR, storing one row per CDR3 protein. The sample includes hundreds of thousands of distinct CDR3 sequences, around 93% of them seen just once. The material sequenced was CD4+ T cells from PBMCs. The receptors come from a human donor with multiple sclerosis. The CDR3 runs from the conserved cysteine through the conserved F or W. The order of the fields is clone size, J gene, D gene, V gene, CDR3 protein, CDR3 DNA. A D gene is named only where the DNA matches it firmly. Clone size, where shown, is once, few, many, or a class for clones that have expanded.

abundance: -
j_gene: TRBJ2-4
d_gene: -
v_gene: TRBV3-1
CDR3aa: CASSPVGEAKNIQYF
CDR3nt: TGTGCCAGCAGCCCCGTCGGCGAAGCCAAAAACATTCAGTACTTC

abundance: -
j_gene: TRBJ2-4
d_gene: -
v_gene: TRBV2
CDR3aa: CASSERRYREGNIQYF
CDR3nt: TGTGCCAGCAGTGAAAGGAGGTACAGGGAGGGAAACATTCAGTACTTC

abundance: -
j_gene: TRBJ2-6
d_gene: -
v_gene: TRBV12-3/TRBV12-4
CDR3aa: CASSYGVQGRAGANVLTF
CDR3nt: TGTGCCAGCAGTTACGGAGTTCAGGGTAGGGCTGGGGCCAACGTCCTGACTTTC

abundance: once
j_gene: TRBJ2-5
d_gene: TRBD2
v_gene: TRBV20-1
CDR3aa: CSASHRDYGETQYF
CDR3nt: TGCAGTGCTTCACACCGGGACTACGGAGAGACCCAGTACTTC

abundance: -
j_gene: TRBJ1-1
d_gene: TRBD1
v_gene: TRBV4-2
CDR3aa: CASSHAGGQTNTEAFF
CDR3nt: TGTGCCAGCAGCCATGCCGGGGGACAGACGAACACTGAAGCTTTCTTT

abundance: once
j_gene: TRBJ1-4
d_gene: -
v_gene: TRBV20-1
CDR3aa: CSARDFRVDGEKLFF
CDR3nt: TGCAGTGCTAGAGATTTTCGGGTAGATGGTGAAAAACTGTTTTTT

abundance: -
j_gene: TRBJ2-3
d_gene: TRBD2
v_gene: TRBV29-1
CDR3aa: CSVCLLAGGTDTQYF
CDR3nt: TGCAGCGTCTGCTTGCTAGCGGGGGGCACAGATACGCAGTATTTT

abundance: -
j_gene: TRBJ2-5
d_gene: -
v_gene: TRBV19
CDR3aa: CASSPTREVTTQYF
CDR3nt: TGTGCCAGTAGTCCGACTAGAGAGGTGACGACCCAGTACTTC

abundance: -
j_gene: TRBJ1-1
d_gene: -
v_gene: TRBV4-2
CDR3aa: CASSQGDDTEAFF
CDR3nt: TGTGCCAGCAGCCAAGGGGACGACACTGAAGCTTTCTTT

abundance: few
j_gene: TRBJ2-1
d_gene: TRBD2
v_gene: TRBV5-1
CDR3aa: CASSLGLSGSVYNEQFF
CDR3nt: TGCGCCAGCAGCTTGGGACTTAGCGGGAGTGTCTACAATGAGCAGTTCTTC

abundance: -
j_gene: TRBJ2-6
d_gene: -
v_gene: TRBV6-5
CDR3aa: CASRTGDSGANVLTF
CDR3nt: TGTGCCAGCAGAACAGGCGACTCTGGGGCCAACGTCCTGACTTTC

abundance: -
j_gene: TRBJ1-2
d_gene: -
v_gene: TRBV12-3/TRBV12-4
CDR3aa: CASTGDRLNYGYTF
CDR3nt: TGTGCCAGCACCGGCGACAGACTTAACTATGGCTACACCTTC

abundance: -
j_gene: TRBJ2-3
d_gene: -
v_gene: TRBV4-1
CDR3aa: CASSQVSRGTDTQYF
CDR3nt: TGCGCCAGCAGCCAAGTGAGTCGGGGAACAGATACGCAGTATTTT

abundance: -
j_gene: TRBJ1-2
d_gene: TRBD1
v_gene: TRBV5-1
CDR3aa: CASSLKTGVDGNGYTF
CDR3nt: TGCGCCAGCAGCTTGAAGACAGGGGTGGATGGTAATGGCTACACCTTC

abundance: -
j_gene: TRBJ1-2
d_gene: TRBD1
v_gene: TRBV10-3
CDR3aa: CAISEVQGTNYGYTF
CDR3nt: TGTGCCATCAGTGAGGTACAGGGGACGAACTATGGCTACACCTTC

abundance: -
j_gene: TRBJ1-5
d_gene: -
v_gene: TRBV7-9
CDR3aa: CASSLGPTGGLNQPQHF
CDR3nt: TGTGCCAGCAGCTTAGGGCCGACGGGCGGCCTCAATCAGCCCCAGCATTTT

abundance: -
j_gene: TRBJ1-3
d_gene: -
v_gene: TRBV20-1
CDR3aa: CRETGYSGNTIYF
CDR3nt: TGCAGGGAAACAGGGTACTCTGGAAACACCATATATTTT

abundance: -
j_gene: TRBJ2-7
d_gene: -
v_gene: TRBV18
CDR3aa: CASSPPTGIYEQYF
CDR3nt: TGTGCCAGCTCACCCCCCACAGGGATCTACGAGCAGTACTTC

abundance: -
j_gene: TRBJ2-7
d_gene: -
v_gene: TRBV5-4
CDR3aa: CASSLTGNLDEQYF
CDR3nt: TGTGCCAGCAGCTTAACCGGGAATTTGGACGAGCAGTACTTC

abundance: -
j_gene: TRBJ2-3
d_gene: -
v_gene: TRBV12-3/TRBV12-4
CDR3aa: CASSLRGRVTDTQYF
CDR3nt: TGTGCCAGCAGTTTAAGAGGTAGAGTGACAGATACGCAGTATTTT

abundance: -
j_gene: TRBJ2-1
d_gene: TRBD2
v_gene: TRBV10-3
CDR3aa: CAIKAGGDEQFF
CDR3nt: TGTGCCATCAAGGCGGGGGGCGATGAGCAGTTCTTC

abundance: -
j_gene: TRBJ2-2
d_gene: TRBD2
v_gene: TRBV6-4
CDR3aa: CASSTLAGNTGELFF
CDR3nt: TGTGCCAGCAGTACCCTAGCGGGGAATACCGGGGAGCTGTTTTTT

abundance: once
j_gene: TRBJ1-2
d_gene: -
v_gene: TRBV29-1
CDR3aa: CSVGADYGYTF
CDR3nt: TGCAGCGTTGGAGCAGACTATGGCTACACCTTC

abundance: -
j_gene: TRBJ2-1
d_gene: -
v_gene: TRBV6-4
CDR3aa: CASSDLTRELTYNEQFF
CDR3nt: TGTGCCAGCAGTGACCTAACCAGGGAGTTGACCTACAATGAGCAGTTCTTC

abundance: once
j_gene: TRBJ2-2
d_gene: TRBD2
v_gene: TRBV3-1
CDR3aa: CASSQVAGENTGELFF
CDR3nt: TGTGCCAGCAGCCAAGTAGCGGGAGAGAACACCGGGGAGCTGTTTTTT

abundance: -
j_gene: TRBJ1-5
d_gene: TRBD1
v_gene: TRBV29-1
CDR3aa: CSVEQGANQPQHF
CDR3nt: TGCAGCGTTGAACAGGGGGCCAATCAGCCCCAGCATTTT

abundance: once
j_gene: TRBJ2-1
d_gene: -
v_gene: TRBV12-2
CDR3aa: CASRREGREENEQFF
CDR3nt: TGTGCAAGTCGCAGGGAGGGCCGGGAGGAAAATGAGCAGTTCTTC

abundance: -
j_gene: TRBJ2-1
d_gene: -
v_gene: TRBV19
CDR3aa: CASTHRGAADEQFF
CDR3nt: TGTGCCAGTACCCATCGCGGGGCTGCGGATGAGCAGTTCTTC

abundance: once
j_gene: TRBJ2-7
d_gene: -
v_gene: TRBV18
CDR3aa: CASSPLIYEQYF
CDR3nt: TGTGCCAGCTCACCCCTAATCTACGAGCAGTACTTC

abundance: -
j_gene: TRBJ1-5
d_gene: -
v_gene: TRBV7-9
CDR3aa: CASSLNAQAQHF
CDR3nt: TGTGCCAGCAGCTTAAACGCCCAGGCCCAGCATTTT

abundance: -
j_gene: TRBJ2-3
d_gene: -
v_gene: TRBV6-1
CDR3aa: CASSRRTGSGTDTQYF
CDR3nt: TGTGCCAGCAGTCGCCGGACTGGGTCTGGCACAGATACGCAGTATTTT

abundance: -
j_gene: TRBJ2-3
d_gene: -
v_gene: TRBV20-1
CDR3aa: CSARDSKGTDTQYF
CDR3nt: TGCAGTGCGCGGGACTCGAAGGGCACAGATACGCAGTATTTT

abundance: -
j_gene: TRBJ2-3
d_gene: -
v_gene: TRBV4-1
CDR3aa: CASSPTRGGFSTDTQYF
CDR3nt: TGCGCCAGCAGCCCGACCAGGGGCGGGTTCAGCACAGATACGCAGTATTTT

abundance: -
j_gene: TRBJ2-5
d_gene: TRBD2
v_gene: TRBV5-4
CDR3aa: CASSAQRGFQETQYF
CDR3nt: TGTGCCAGCAGCGCGCAGCGGGGCTTCCAAGAGACCCAGTACTTC

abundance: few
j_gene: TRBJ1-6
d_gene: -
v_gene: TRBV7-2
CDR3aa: CASSLATTNSPLHF
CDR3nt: TGTGCCAGCAGCTTAGCGACGACCAATTCACCCCTCCACTTT

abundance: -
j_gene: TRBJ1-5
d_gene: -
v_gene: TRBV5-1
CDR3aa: CASSSEPGRGEGQPQHF
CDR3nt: TGCGCCAGCAGCTCGGAACCGGGAAGGGGGGAAGGGCAGCCCCAGCATTTT

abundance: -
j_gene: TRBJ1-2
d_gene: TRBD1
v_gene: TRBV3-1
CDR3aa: CASSQWTGLHYGYTF
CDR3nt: TGTGCCAGCAGCCAATGGACAGGGCTACACTATGGCTACACCTTC

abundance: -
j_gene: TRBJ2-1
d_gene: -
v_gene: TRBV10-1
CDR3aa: CASSEYRGPPYNEQFF
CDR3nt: TGCGCCAGCAGTGAGTATAGGGGACCCCCTTACAATGAGCAGTTCTTC

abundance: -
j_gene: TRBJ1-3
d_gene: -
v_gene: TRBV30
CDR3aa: CAWSMSSGNTIYF
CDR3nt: TGTGCCTGGAGTATGAGCTCTGGAAACACCATATATTTT

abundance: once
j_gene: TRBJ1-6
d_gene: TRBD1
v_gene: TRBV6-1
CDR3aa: CASSVAGTADSPLHF
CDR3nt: TGTGCCAGCAGTGTCGCCGGGACAGCCGATTCACCCCTCCACTTT

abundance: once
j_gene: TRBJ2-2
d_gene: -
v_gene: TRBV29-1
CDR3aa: CSVTPTVNTGELFF
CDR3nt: TGCAGCGTGACACCGACAGTGAACACCGGGGAGCTGTTTTTT

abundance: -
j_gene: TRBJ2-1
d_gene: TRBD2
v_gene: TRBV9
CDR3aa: CASSPGGVTGNGEQFF
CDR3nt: TGTGCCAGCAGCCCGGGGGGAGTTACCGGTAATGGTGAGCAGTTCTTC

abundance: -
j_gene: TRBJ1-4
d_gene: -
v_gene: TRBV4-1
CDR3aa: CASSQDVERSSNEKLFF
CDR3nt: TGCGCCAGCAGCCAAGATGTAGAGAGGAGTTCTAATGAAAAACTGTTTTTT

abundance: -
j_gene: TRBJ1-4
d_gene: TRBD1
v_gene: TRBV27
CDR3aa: CASSLRTGINEKLFF
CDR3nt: TGTGCCAGCAGTTTACGGACAGGGATTAATGAAAAACTGTTTTTT

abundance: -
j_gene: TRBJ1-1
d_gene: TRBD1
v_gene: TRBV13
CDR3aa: CASSLNRGGGSTEAFF
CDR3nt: TGTGCCAGCAGCTTAAATAGAGGGGGCGGGTCCACTGAAGCTTTCTTT

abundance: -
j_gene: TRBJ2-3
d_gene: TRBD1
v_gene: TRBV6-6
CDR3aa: CASRLDRGPDTQYF
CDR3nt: TGTGCCAGCAGGCTGGACAGGGGGCCGGATACGCAGTATTTT

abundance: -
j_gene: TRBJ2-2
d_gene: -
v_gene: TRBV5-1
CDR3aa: CASSPHGASNTGELFF
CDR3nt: TGCGCCAGCAGTCCTCATGGGGCTTCGAACACCGGGGAGCTGTTTTTT

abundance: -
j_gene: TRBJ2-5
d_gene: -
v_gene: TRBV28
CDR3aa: CASSLRLGETQYF
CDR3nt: TGTGCCAGCAGTTTAAGGCTAGGAGAGACCCAGTACTTC

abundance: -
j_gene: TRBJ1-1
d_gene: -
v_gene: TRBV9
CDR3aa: CASSVQPAPHTEAFF
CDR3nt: TGTGCCAGCAGCGTACAGCCCGCCCCCCACACTGAAGCTTTCTTT